One and the same sample provided the 16 T cell receptor beta chains below, sequenced in a study of blood T cells in healthy people across ages. Primed by a sample-barcoded 5' primer and a J-beta primer mix, a second PCR proceeded for about 6 to 11 cycles. TCRdb called the 5' RACE reads again in MiXCR, with one record for every CDR3 protein. The table lists about 1 million distinct CDR3 sequences, 40% to 50% of them singletons. The sequenced sample was blood. Every receptor here comes from a woman in her sixties or seventies in good health.

In nucleotides, the CDR3 is TGCAGCGCCACCTGGGGGGGGAAACTGTTTTTT. Amino acid sequence: CSATWGGKLFF. The chain employs TRBV29-1 and TRBJ1-4, with D tentatively TRBD1 (5 bases). The V gene lost 7 bases and the J gene lost 11 bases, with 14 bases spanning the gap. CDR1 and CDR2 from the germline V gene are SQVTM and ANQGSEA. There are 11 residues in the CDR3.

Worth noting for this clonotype: Given a much more abundant clone one base away, this may be a read error. V usage is TRBV11-1 and J usage is TRBJ2-5, with D possibly being TRBD2 (7 bases). The end of the DNA is better explained by TRBJ2-7, so the J call may be wrong. The CDR3 is 14 residues long. The germline gives CDR1 SGHAT, CDR2 FQDESV (reference sequence). In DNA, the CDR3 is TGTGCCAGCACGGGGGGCAAGAACTCCTACGAGCAGTACTTC. Its protein product is CASTGGKNSYEQYF.

The rearrangement joins TRBV5-1 to TRBJ2-5; D possibly matches TRBD1 or TRBD2 (5 bases each). Judging by the DNA end, TRBJ2-1 fits better; the J call may be wrong. The V gene's germline CDR1 is SGHRS and CDR2 YFSETQ. CDR3 length equals 14 residues. CDR3 bases: TGCGCCAGCAGCCTGGGACCCTCTGAAGAGACCCAGTTCTTC. It codes for CASSLGPSEETQFF.

The J gene is TRBJ1-5, the V gene TRBV20-1, with D uncertain. Trimming stripped 6 bases from V and 0 bases from J, with 15 bases between. Germline V gene lookup returns CDR1 DFQATT and CDR2 SNEGSKA (reference sequence). The CDR3 sequence is 15 residues long. DNA for the CDR3: TGCAGTGCCGCCACCCTAGGAAATAGCAATCAGCCCCAGCATTTT. The encoded protein is CSAATLGNSNQPQHF.

In its sample, this clonotype was seen a few times. This chain uses TRBV20-1 with TRBJ1-1, with D hard to call. The germline CDR1 and CDR2 sequences are DFQATT and SNEGSKA (reference sequence). This CDR3 has 10 residues. The V end lost 6 bases, the J end lost 7 bases, and 9 bases lay between the germline ends. The CDR3 region has the DNA TGCAGTGCCACTCTCCTTGAAGCTTTCTTT. Translated: CSATLLEAFF.

The V call is TRBV20-1, the J call TRBJ2-7; D may be TRBD2 (6 bases). In germline, CDR1 is DFQATT, CDR2 SNEGSKA (reference sequence). The CDR3 is made up of 12 amino acids. Trimming took off 6 bases at V and 1 base at J, with 10 bases between the two ends. As DNA, the CDR3 is TGCAGTGCAGATCTAGCGTCCTACGAGCAGTACTTC. Translating it yields CSADLASYEQYF.

The genes are TRBV10-3 and TRBJ2-5; no firm D call. Germline CDR1 reads ENHRY; CDR2 reads SYGVKD. V was trimmed by 8 bases and J by 4 bases, leaving 11 bases between them. The CDR3 has 12 amino acids. The CDR3 loop reads CAIGFSTETQYF. In DNA form, the CDR3 reads TGTGCCATCGGCTTTTCTACAGAGACCCAGTACTTC.

This clonotype occurred a few times. This chain joins TRBV6-2 or TRBV6-3 and TRBJ2-5; tentative D call: TRBD1 (5 bases). The CDR3 is 12 residues long. The V gene's germline CDR1 is MNHEY and CDR2 SVGEGT. Trimming removed 10 bases at V and 4 bases at J, with 13 bases between. The CDR3 region is CATQGLPETQYF. The CDR3 region has the DNA TGTGCCACCCAGGGTTTGCCAGAGACCCAGTACTTC.

The J gene is TRBJ1-2, the V gene TRBV20-1, with D unclear. This CDR3 spans 14 amino acids. Germline-derived CDR1 and CDR2 are DFQATT and SNEGSKA (reference sequence). Deletions cut 1 base from V and 3 bases from J, with 12 bases between. The CDR3 DNA sequence: TGCAGTGCTAGAGTTCAGATACTTGACTATGGCTACACCTTC. It specifies CSARVQILDYGYTF.

This clonotype was seen a handful of times. V gene TRBV20-1 combines with J gene TRBJ2-3; the match to TRBD2 covers 10 bases. There are 16 residues in the CDR3. Unmatched junction bases numbered 13, after V lost 4 bases and J lost 6 bases. Germline V gives CDR1 DFQATT, CDR2 SNEGSKA (reference sequence). CDR3 sequence (DNA): TGCAGTGCTACCGAAGCGGGAGGGCCGCAGCCCGATACGCAGTATTTT. Protein product: CSATEAGGPQPDTQYF.

J is TRBJ1-1 and V is TRBV5-1; no firm D call. Germline V lookup: CDR1 SGHRS, CDR2 YFSETQ. The CDR3 is 14 residues long. Between the trimmed V and J ends, which lost 4 bases and 4 bases, there was a span of 14 bases. CDR3 loop: CASSPGSWGTEAFF. In nucleotides, the CDR3 is TGCGCCAGCAGCCCCGGATCATGGGGCACTGAAGCTTTCTTT.

This clonotype has just a few counts. The genes are TRBV20-1 and TRBJ1-2; no reliable D call. Germline assignment: CDR1 DFQATT and CDR2 SNEGSKA (reference sequence). V was shortened by 0 bases and J by 5 bases, with 16 bases between the two germline ends. The length of the CDR3 is 15 residues. In nucleotides, the CDR3 is TGCAGTGCTAGAGAATCCGGCCAGCGTTTTTATGGCTACACCTTC. Amino acids: CSARESGQRFYGYTF.

The chain joins TRBV2 to TRBJ2-2; unclear D gene. V was cut by 0 bases and J by 5 bases, with 7 bases left in between. The CDR3 length is 14 residues. Germline-derived CDR1 and CDR2 are SNHLY and FYNNEI. CDR3 in DNA: TGTGCCAGCAGTGAAGCGGCACAAACCGGGGAGCTGTTTTTT. This gives the protein CASSEAAQTGELFF.

This chain joins TRBV3-1 and TRBJ2-1, with TRBD2 as a possible D gene (6 bases). Looked up from germline, CDR1 is LGHDT and CDR2 is YNNKEL (reference sequence). V lost 4 bases, J lost 4 bases, and 14 bases lay in between. The length of the CDR3 is 15 residues. The CDR3 reads CASSPQPLAYNEQFF. In DNA, the CDR3 is TGTGCCAGCAGCCCACAGCCTCTAGCGTACAATGAGCAGTTCTTC.

The chain uses TRBV3-1 and TRBJ2-5, with a tentative D call TRBD2 (6 bases). The end of the DNA fits TRBJ2-7 better, so the J call may be wrong. The germline gives CDR1 LGHDT, CDR2 YNNKEL (reference sequence). The CDR3 length is 15 residues. The CDR3 sequence: CASSQGRGILLEQYF. The CDR3 coding sequence is TGTGCCAGCAGCCAGGGGCGGGGAATCCTACTCGAGCAGTACTTC.

CDR3 bases: TGCAGCGCAGATGGACAGCCGCTCCAAGAGACCCAGTACTTC. Protein: CSADGQPLQETQYF. The chain links TRBV29-1 to TRBJ2-5; D is perhaps TRBD1 (6 bases). V was cut by 7 bases and J by 1 base, with 16 bases left in between. The CDR3 consists of 14 residues. Looked up from germline, CDR1 is SQVTM and CDR2 is ANQGSEA.